A selection of T cell receptor beta chains follows, all from one sample in a study of cytomegalovirus exposure and HLA in healthy donors. Some clones are missing from TCRdb's copy, which holds only in-frame ones; the method was immunoSEQ multiplex PCR. The profile shows about 170,000 clones, 79% of them singletons. The sequencing sample was made of PBMCs. These receptors were obtained from a woman between 50 and 59 years old in good health and CMV-seronegative. CDR3s include the opening cysteine and the closing phenylalanine or tryptophan. The D gene is left open where the match is weak. Clone size appears in some rows only: once, few, many, or a class for an expanded clone.

V	size	D	J	CDR3	DNA
TRBV27	.	TRBD1	TRBJ2-7	CAGSRDRGSTYEQYF	TGTGCCGGCAGTAGAGACAGGGGGTCTACCTACGAGCAGTACTTC
TRBV4-2	few	TRBD2	TRBJ2-7	CASSPRGGGGPSYEQYF	TGTGCCAGCAGCCCCCGGGGGGGCGGGGGGCCTTCCTACGAGCAGTACTTC
TRBV2	few	.	TRBJ1-3	CASSEQGQRIRAGNTIYF	TGTGCCAGCAGTGAACAAGGACAGCGAATTAGGGCTGGAAACACCATATATTTT
TRBV5-6	.	.	TRBJ1-2	CASSLVQGGYTF	TGTGCCAGCAGCTTGGTGCAGGGCGGCTACACCTTC
TRBV7-9	.	.	TRBJ1-2	CASSLEEVGGYTF	TGTGCCAGCAGCTTAGAGGAGGTCGGCGGCTACACCTTC
TRBV18	.	TRBD1	TRBJ2-7	CASSKDRVYEQYF	TGTGCCAGCTCTAAGGACAGGGTCTACGAGCAGTACTTC
TRBV29-1	.	TRBD1	TRBJ2-3	CSDMTGGDTQYF	TGCAGCGACATGACAGGGGGAGATACGCAGTATTTT
TRBV30	.	TRBD1	TRBJ1-5	CAWSSGQGVVGNQPQHF	TGTGCCTGGAGTTCGGGACAGGGGGTGGTGGGCAATCAGCCCCAGCATTTT
TRBV27	few	TRBD2	TRBJ2-5	CASRASGSRKETQYF	TGTGCCAGCAGGGCTAGCGGGAGCCGCAAGGAGACCCAGTACTTC
TRBV15	.	TRBD2	TRBJ2-7	CATSRGASGSGAYEQYF	TGTGCCACCAGCAGAGGGGCTAGCGGGAGTGGGGCCTACGAGCAGTACTTC
TRBV4-2	.	.	TRBJ1-4	CASSQELGAGANEKLFF	TGTGCCAGCAGCCAAGAGTTAGGGGCCGGTGCTAATGAAAAACTGTTTTTT
TRBV29-1	.	.	TRBJ1-2	CSVVDRSPYGYTF	TGCAGCGTTGTCGACAGGTCGCCCTATGGCTACACCTTC
TRBV5-1	.	.	TRBJ2-7	CASSLGNYEQYF	TGCGCCAGCAGCTTGGGTAATTACGAGCAGTACTTC
TRBV7-2	.	TRBD1	TRBJ1-2	CASSQTDRGWYGYTF	TGTGCCAGCAGCCAGACGGACAGGGGTTGGTATGGCTACACCTTC
TRBV11-2	.	TRBD1	TRBJ2-3	CASSYGQGASTDTQYF	TGTGCCAGCAGCTATGGACAGGGGGCGAGCACAGATACGCAGTATTTT
TRBV6-6	.	.	TRBJ2-5	CASSWGGETQYF	TGTGCCAGCAGTTGGGGCGGCGAGACCCAGTACTTC
TRBV25-1	.	.	TRBJ2-3	CASSEAGIQDTQYF	TGTGCCAGCAGTGAAGCGGGCATTCAAGATACGCAGTATTTT
TRBV28	.	.	TRBJ1-3	CASIPPGRSGNTIYF	TGTGCCAGCATTCCCCCCGGAAGGAGTGGAAACACCATATATTTT
TRBV4-3	.	.	TRBJ1-1	CASSQGLGAVNTEAFF	TGCGCCAGCAGCCAAGGCTTGGGAGCGGTGAACACTGAAGCTTTCTTT
TRBV5-4	.	.	TRBJ2-6	CASSWDSGSGANVLTF	TGTGCCAGCAGCTGGGACTCAGGCTCTGGGGCCAACGTCCTGACTTTC
TRBV7-6	.	.	TRBJ2-7	CASSPRGSYEQYF	TGTGCCAGCAGCCCCCGGGGCTCCTACGAGCAGTACTTC
TRBV5-4	few	.	TRBJ2-2	CASSRAGKRNTGELFF	TGTGCCAGCAGCCGGGCGGGGAAGCGTAACACCGGGGAGCTGTTTTTT
TRBV25-1	.	.	TRBJ1-1	CASRSLGLSNTEAFF	TGTGCCAGCAGGTCTTTGGGACTTTCGAACACTGAAGCTTTCTTT
TRBV7-9	once	TRBD1	TRBJ2-7	CASSSTGVVSYEQYF	TGTGCCAGCAGCTCGACAGGGGTCGTCTCCTACGAGCAGTACTTC
TRBV28	once	TRBD1	TRBJ1-1	CATKTGKAFF	TGTGCCACCAAGACAGGGAAAGCTTTCTTT
TRBV19	.	.	TRBJ1-1	CASSMGTLNTEAFF	TGTGCCAGTAGTATGGGGACATTGAACACTGAAGCTTTCTTT
TRBV9	.	TRBD2	TRBJ2-3	CASSVGLAGGLTDTQYF	TGTGCCAGCAGCGTAGGTCTAGCGGGGGGACTCACAGATACGCAGTATTTT
TRBV5-6	.	TRBD1	TRBJ1-2	CASSPGQGYNYGYTF	TGTGCCAGCAGCCCCGGACAGGGATATAACTATGGCTACACCTTC
TRBV7-9	.	TRBD1	TRBJ2-2	CASSPVQGARELFF	TGTGCCAGCAGCCCCGTACAGGGGGCGAGGGAGCTGTTTTTT
TRBV7-6	.	.	TRBJ2-3	CASSLGGEADTQYF	TGTGCCAGCAGCTTAGGGGGAGAGGCAGATACGCAGTATTTT
TRBV5-4	.	.	TRBJ1-1	CASSLERENTEAFF	TGTGCCAGCAGCTTGGAGCGTGAGAACACTGAAGCTTTCTTT
TRBV28	.	TRBD1	TRBJ2-7	CASSLRQGKYEQYF	TGTGCCAGCAGTTTAAGACAGGGGAAATACGAGCAGTACTTC
TRBV11-2	.	.	TRBJ1-6	CASSSGGAPDSPLHF	TGTGCCAGCAGCTCGGGTGGGGCCCCTGATTCACCCCTCCACTTT
TRBV6-6	.	.	TRBJ1-2	CASGRPAGGNYGYTF	TGTGCCAGCGGACGCCCGGCGGGGGGTAACTATGGCTACACCTTC
TRBV5-1	.	.	TRBJ2-1	CASSLTGSHNEQFF	TGCGCCAGCAGCTTGACGGGATCCCACAATGAGCAGTTCTTC
TRBV15	.	.	TRBJ1-1	CATSIGAANTEAFF	TGTGCCACCAGCATTGGAGCCGCCAACACTGAAGCTTTCTTT
TRBV4-2	.	.	TRBJ1-3	CASSQDPGNTIYF	TGTGCCAGCAGCCAAGATCCAGGAAACACCATATATTTT
TRBV9	.	TRBD2	TRBJ2-3	CASSSDGTSGGTDTQYF	TGTGCCAGCAGCTCGGACGGGACTAGCGGGGGAACAGATACGCAGTATTTT
TRBV13	.	.	TRBJ2-7	CASSLGGVNSYEQYF	TGTGCCAGCAGCTTGGGCGGGGTGAACTCCTACGAGCAGTACTTC
TRBV7-8	.	TRBD1	TRBJ1-3	CASSLRQGPGNTIYF	TGTGCCAGCAGCTTACGACAGGGCCCTGGAAACACCATATATTTT
TRBV28	once	.	TRBJ1-5	CASSFWQGSGNQPQHF	TGTGCCAGCAGTTTCTGGCAGGGCTCCGGTAATCAGCCCCAGCATTTT
TRBV10-3	.	.	TRBJ2-1	CAISEGPFDEQFF	TGTGCCATCAGTGAGGGCCCCTTTGATGAGCAGTTCTTC
TRBV7-9	.	.	TRBJ2-5	CSSLPRGLQETQYF	TGTTCCAGTCTCCCCCGAGGACTCCAAGAGACCCAGTACTTC
TRBV4-1	.	TRBD2	TRBJ2-3	CASSQGGLAGATDTQYF	TGCGCCAGCAGCCAAGGAGGACTAGCGGGAGCCACAGATACGCAGTATTTT
TRBV7-2	.	.	TRBJ1-3	CASSQPSGAGNTIYF	TGTGCCAGCAGCCAGCCATCAGGGGCCGGAAACACCATATATTTT
TRBV5-5	few	.	TRBJ1-3	CASSHTASGNTIYF	TGTGCCAGCAGCCACACAGCCTCTGGAAACACCATATATTTT
TRBV5-1	.	.	TRBJ2-5	CASGGEGTQYF	TGCGCCAGCGGAGGAGAGGGGACCCAGTACTTC
TRBV7-6	.	.	TRBJ1-2	CASSLFSEGTYGYTF	TGTGCCAGCAGCCTGTTCTCAGAGGGCACCTATGGCTACACCTTC
TRBV2	.	.	TRBJ1-5	CASRPAVGGRQHF	TGTGCCAGCAGGCCAGCCGTCGGGGGAAGGCAGCATTTT
TRBV11-3	.	TRBD1	TRBJ2-1	CASSTGQGTSYNEQFF	TGTGCCAGCAGCACAGGACAGGGAACGTCCTACAATGAGCAGTTCTTC
TRBV5-6	.	.	TRBJ2-6	CASSPGYSGANVLTF	TGTGCCAGCAGCCCCGGTTACTCTGGGGCCAACGTCCTGACTTTC
TRBV28	.	TRBD2	TRBJ2-1	CASSLPLAGGPYEQFF	TGTGCCAGCAGTTTACCCCTAGCGGGGGGGCCCTATGAGCAGTTCTTC
TRBV7-2	few	.	TRBJ2-3	CASSRWSGGFPDTQYF	TGTGCCAGCAGTCGATGGTCGGGGGGCTTCCCAGATACGCAGTATTTT
TRBV27	.	TRBD1	TRBJ1-4	CASSEFRGPSNEKLFF	TGTGCCAGCAGTGAATTCAGGGGGCCATCTAATGAAAAACTGTTTTTT
TRBV28	.	TRBD2	TRBJ2-1	CASSFRSSGRRNEQFF	TGTGCCAGCAGTTTCAGATCTAGCGGGAGACGTAATGAGCAGTTCTTC
TRBV19	.	TRBD1	TRBJ1-5	CASSRDRGENQPQHF	TGTGCCAGTAGCCGGGACAGGGGTGAGAATCAGCCCCAGCATTTT
TRBV4-1	.	TRBD1	TRBJ1-5	CASSQAPGQGHQPQHF	TGCGCCAGCAGCCAAGCCCCGGGACAGGGTCATCAGCCCCAGCATTTT